A selection of T cell receptor beta chains follows, all from one sample in a study of T cell changes during pregnancy in multiple sclerosis. TCRdb keeps only in-frame clones here, not all; method: immunoSEQ multiplex PCR. Here the sample spans approximately 40,000 clones, approximately 92% being singletons. The sequencing used CD8+ T cells from peripheral blood mononuclear cells, collected in the third trimester of pregnancy. The receptors here all came from a female donor with multiple sclerosis, enrolled in a pregnancy study. Each CDR3 is given with its conserved first and last residue. The D gene is left open where the match is weak. Size is omitted from some rows. Given values are once, few, many or a class for expanded clones.

v_call	j_call	d_call	clone_size	cdr3_aa	cdr3_nt
TRBV6-5	TRBJ2-7	TRBD1	-	CASHDRAFSYEQYF	TGTGCCAGCCACGACAGGGCTTTTTCCTACGAGCAGTACTTC
TRBV19	TRBJ1-5	-	-	CASSIWWEQINQPQHF	TGTGCCAGTAGTATTTGGTGGGAGCAGATCAATCAGCCCCAGCATTTT
TRBV27	TRBJ2-1	TRBD2	-	CASSTAGGGNEQFF	TGTGCCAGCTCGACGGCGGGAGGTGGTAATGAGCAGTTCTTC
TRBV4-3	TRBJ1-2	-	-	CASSQERWGDYGYTF	TGCGCCAGCAGCCAAGAGCGTTGGGGGGACTATGGCTACACCTTC
TRBV6-6	TRBJ2-1	TRBD2	-	CASSLAGGNNEQFF	TGTGCCAGCAGTCTAGCGGGAGGAAACAATGAGCAGTTCTTC
TRBV19	TRBJ2-5	TRBD2	-	CASSGGLDRYF	TGTGCCAGTAGTGGAGGACTAGACAGGTACTTC
TRBV11-2	TRBJ1-5	-	-	CASSRQSDSNQPQHF	TGTGCCAGCAGCCGACAGTCTGATAGCAATCAGCCCCAGCATTTT
TRBV19	TRBJ1-4	-	-	CASSITRVEKLFF	TGTGCCAGTAGTATAACCAGGGTAGAAAAACTGTTTTTT
TRBV7-9	TRBJ2-7	TRBD2	-	CASSLKTSGTGFDF	TGTGCCAGCAGCTTAAAAACTAGCGGGACTGGATTTGACTTC
TRBV28	TRBJ2-6	TRBD1	few	CASSFLRQGISGANVLTF	TGTGCCAGCAGTTTTCTGAGACAGGGGATCTCTGGGGCCAACGTCCTGACTTTC
TRBV9	TRBJ2-7	TRBD2	-	CASSVGAGELYEQYF	TGTGCCAGCAGCGTAGGGGCGGGAGAGCTCTACGAGCAGTACTTC
TRBV7-7	TRBJ2-7	TRBD1	-	CASSLRQGDEQYF	TGTGCTAGCAGCCTTCGACAGGGCGACGAGCAGTACTTC
TRBV19	TRBJ2-1	-	-	CASSNRHPVYNEQFF	TGTGCCAGTAGTAATCGTCATCCAGTTTACAATGAGCAGTTCTTC
TRBV6-1	TRBJ2-3	TRBD2	-	CASSELAGGSDTQYF	TGTGCCAGCAGTGAGCTAGCGGGAGGGTCAGATACGCAGTATTTT
TRBV30	TRBJ2-1	-	once	CAWSVLGYGDEQFF	TGTGCCTGGAGTGTACTAGGCTATGGCGATGAGCAGTTCTTC
TRBV7-9	TRBJ2-7	TRBD1	-	CASSFGQGVEQYF	TGTGCCAGCAGCTTCGGACAGGGGGTCGAGCAGTACTTC
TRBV7-9	TRBJ2-5	-	-	CASSLFGAETRLETQYF	TGTGCCAGCAGCCTATTTGGAGCGGAAACTAGACTAGAGACCCAGTACTTC
TRBV18	TRBJ2-7	TRBD2	-	CASSSGLAGGLYEQYF	TGTGCCAGCTCATCGGGACTAGCGGGAGGGTTGTACGAGCAGTACTTC
TRBV5-1	TRBJ1-1	TRBD1	-	CASSYRGRNTEAFF	TGCGCCAGCAGCTACAGGGGGCGGAACACTGAAGCTTTCTTT
TRBV10-3	TRBJ1-5	TRBD1	-	CAISESRQGALNQPQHF	TGTGCCATCAGTGAGTCGAGACAGGGGGCCCTCAATCAGCCCCAGCATTTT
TRBV27	TRBJ2-1	TRBD1	-	CASRRDRDYNEQFF	TGTGCCAGCAGGAGGGACAGGGACTACAATGAGCAGTTCTTC
TRBV4-3	TRBJ2-3	TRBD2	-	CASSQDLAGGPDTQYF	TGCGCCAGCAGCCAAGATCTAGCGGGAGGGCCAGATACGCAGTATTTT
TRBV11-2	TRBJ2-5	TRBD1	-	CASSLDLGQQETQYF	TGTGCCAGCAGCTTAGATCTGGGACAGCAAGAGACCCAGTACTTC
TRBV10-2	TRBJ2-7	-	-	CASSEEIHYEQYF	TGCGCCAGCAGTGAAGAGATTCACTACGAGCAGTACTTC
TRBV6-5	TRBJ2-7	TRBD2	-	CASSPQREAYEQYF	TGTGCCAGCAGTCCACAGCGGGAGGCCTACGAGCAGTACTTC
TRBV13	TRBJ2-7	TRBD2	-	CASTIWAKGGAPYEQYF	TGTGCCAGCACCATATGGGCAAAGGGAGGGGCACCCTACGAGCAGTACTTC
TRBV19	TRBJ2-2	TRBD2	once	CASSPKGVAGYTGELFF	TGTGCCAGTAGTCCAAAGGGAGTAGCGGGATACACCGGGGAGCTGTTTTTT
TRBV19	TRBJ2-2	TRBD1	-	CAAGTGVNTGELFF	TGTGCCGCTGGGACAGGGGTCAACACCGGGGAGCTGTTTTTT
TRBV9	TRBJ2-7	-	-	CASSAPFSYEQYF	TGTGCCAGCAGCGCCCCTTTCTCCTACGAGCAGTACTTC
TRBV27	TRBJ2-7	TRBD1	-	CASSSGRGYEQYF	TGTGCCAGCAGTTCCGGCAGGGGGTACGAGCAGTACTTC
TRBV7-9	TRBJ2-1	-	-	CASQGYNEQFF	TGTGCCAGTCAGGGCTACAATGAGCAGTTCTTC
TRBV4-2	TRBJ1-2	-	-	CASRHGGYGYTF	TGTGCCAGCAGGCACGGTGGTTATGGCTACACCTTC
TRBV6-9	TRBJ2-7	TRBD1	-	CASTRDRPYEQYF	TGTGCCAGCACCCGGGACAGGCCCTACGAGCAGTACTTC
TRBV15	TRBJ1-1	-	-	CATSSGDTEAFF	TGTGCCACCAGCAGCGGGGACACTGAAGCTTTCTTT
TRBV13	TRBJ2-1	-	-	CASSLVANEQFF	TGTGCCAGCAGCTTAGTCGCGAATGAGCAGTTCTTC
TRBV28	TRBJ2-1	TRBD2	-	CASSLSGRSYNEQFF	TGTGCCAGCAGCTTAAGCGGGAGATCATACAATGAGCAGTTCTTC
TRBV4-1	TRBJ2-7	-	-	CASSQDAGRHYEQYF	TGCGCCAGCAGCCAAGACGCGGGGCGCCACTACGAGCAGTACTTC
TRBV27	TRBJ2-5	TRBD1	many	CASSARQGAWETQYF	TGTGCCAGCAGTGCGCGACAGGGGGCCTGGGAGACCCAGTACTTC
TRBV19	TRBJ2-3	TRBD2	-	CAVAPTLAGAGDTQYF	TGTGCCGTAGCCCCGACTTTAGCGGGGGCAGGGGATACGCAGTATTTT
TRBV4-2	TRBJ2-7	-	-	CASSQFSGYEQYF	TGTGCCAGCAGCCAATTTTCAGGGTACGAGCAGTACTTC
TRBV7-2	TRBJ2-2	-	-	CASSFSTGELFF	TGTGCCAGCAGCTTTAGCACCGGGGAGCTGTTTTTT
TRBV6-5	TRBJ2-1	TRBD2	-	CASSSSGLAVLFEQFF	TGTGCCAGCAGTTCCTCGGGACTAGCGGTATTATTCGAGCAGTTCTTC
TRBV6-5	TRBJ2-1	-	-	CASSYVSSVEQFF	TGTGCCAGCAGTTACGTAAGCTCTGTGGAGCAGTTCTTC
TRBV4-3	TRBJ2-7	TRBD1	-	CASSQEGGTGGYEQYF	TGCGCCAGCAGCCAAGAAGGAGGGACAGGGGGCTACGAGCAGTACTTC
TRBV4-3	TRBJ2-7	TRBD1	-	CASSPGTGSYEQYF	TGCGCCAGCAGCCCCGGGACAGGATCCTACGAGCAGTACTTC
TRBV14	TRBJ2-2	TRBD2	once	CASSHTSGTTGELFF	TGTGCCAGCAGCCATACTAGCGGGACTACCGGGGAGCTGTTTTTT